The 21 T cell receptor beta chains in this list originate from one sample, sequenced in a study of blood T cell repertoires in COVID-19. Measured with immunoSEQ multiplex PCR; TCRdb has only the in-frame clones, and not every one. Counted here are approximately 300,000 clones, 70% to 90% occurring once; the ten biggest clones make up approximately 5.4%. Material: PBMCs or T cells enriched from blood (not recorded which). All receptors derive from a woman in her 30s who had recovered from COVID-19.

The chain has TRBV4-1 and TRBJ1-2; 9 bases match TRBD1. CDR3 length: 14 residues. J was trimmed by 6 bases and V by 3 bases; bases with no gene match: 5. Germline V lookup: CDR1 MGHRA, CDR2 YSYEKL. The CDR3 bases are TGCGCCAGCAGCCAGGGACAGGGAGAAAATGGCTACACCTTC. Encoded protein: CASSQGQGENGYTF.

This chain joins TRBV13 and TRBJ1-1; 10 bases map to TRBD1. The CDR3 is 15 amino acids. Trimming cost V 0 bases and J 6 bases; bases outside gene matches: 4. CDR1 is PRHDT and CDR2 is FYEKMQ in the germline V gene (reference sequence). The CDR3 loop is CASSLGIGQGAEAFF. The CDR3 nucleotides read TGTGCCAGCAGCTTAGGGATCGGACAGGGGGCTGAAGCTTTCTTT.

The rearrangement links TRBV30 to TRBJ1-6; possibly TRBD1 for D (5 bases). The V end lost 1 base, the J end lost 7 bases, and 11 bases lay between the germline ends. Germline V gene data show CDR1 as GTSNPN and CDR2 as SVGIG (reference sequence). This CDR3 comprises 14 residues. CDR3 bases: TGTGCCTGGAGTGAACAGGCCCGGAATTCACCCCTCCACTTT. The encoded protein is CAWSEQARNSPLHF.

This clone was picked up one time. The genes are TRBV15 and TRBJ1-1; D may be TRBD1 (5 bases). Deletions cut 0 bases from V and 3 bases from J, with 11 bases between. The germline V gene has CDR1 LNHNV and CDR2 YYDKDF (reference sequence). The length of the CDR3 is 15 residues. The CDR3 reads CATSREWGRDTEAFF. For the CDR3, the DNA is TGTGCCACCAGCAGAGAGTGGGGGAGGGACACTGAAGCTTTCTTT. The entire variable domain, with the rest obtained from reference TRBV15 and TRBJ1-1, is as follows: DAMVIQNPRYQVTQFGKPVTLSCSQTLNHNVMYWYQQKSSQAPKLLFHYYDKDFNNEADTPDNFQSRRPNTSFCFLDIRSPGLGDTAMYLCATSREWGRDTEAFFGQGTRLTVV.

This clone occurred once. The chain is built from TRBV5-6 and TRBJ1-5; TRBD1 matches 9 bases. V lost 1 base, J lost 4 bases, and 6 bases stayed unmatched. The CDR3 runs to 16 residues. Germline CDR1 SGHDT, CDR2 YYEEEE. CDR3 in amino acids: CASSLTGQGWNQPQHF. The CDR3 DNA follows: TGTGCCAGCAGCTTGACAGGACAGGGGTGGAATCAGCCCCAGCATTTT.

The V call is TRBV5-5, the J call TRBJ2-5; a possible D gene is TRBD1 (5 bases). This CDR3 has 14 residues. Germline V CDR1 and CDR2: SGHKS, YYEKEE (reference sequence). V lost 4 bases and J 3 bases, leaving 13 bases between the germline ends. In nucleotides, the CDR3 is TGTGCCAGCAGCCGCTGGGGCAGGGAAGAGACCCAGTACTTC. This translates into CASSRWGREETQYF.

To note about this clone: Other DNA sequences within the sample encode an identical CDR3. This chain joins TRBV7-2 and TRBJ1-2; no clear D gene. CDR3 size: 13 residues. Germline V gene sequence: CDR1 SGHTA, CDR2 FQGNSA. Trimming removed 1 base from V and 3 bases from J, with 6 bases in between. This CDR3 is CASSLGGDYGYTF. Here the CDR3 DNA reads TGTGCCAGCAGCTTAGGCGGGGACTATGGCTACACCTTC.

As concerns this clone: The junction differs from germline at one of its ends, possibly a read error. The chain carries TRBV20-1 and TRBJ2-1; 7 bases are a match to TRBD1. From germline, CDR1 is DFQATT and CDR2 SNEGSKA (reference sequence). CDR3 length equals 11 residues. The CDR3 region has the DNA TGCAGTGCATCCCTACAGGGGAGCAGGCTCTTC. This encodes CSASLQGSRLF.

The J gene is TRBJ2-3, the V gene TRBV5-1, with D unresolved. The CDR3 is 15 amino acids. The germline gives CDR1 SGHRS, CDR2 YFSETQ. V was shortened by 5 bases and J by 1 base, with 14 bases between the two germline ends. The CDR3 loop reads CASRTSPWGTDTQYF. CDR3 DNA sequence: TGCGCCAGCAGGACTTCACCGTGGGGCACAGATACGCAGTATTTT.

The rearrangement uses TRBV2 and TRBJ1-2; D gene uncertain. CDR1 and CDR2 (germline): SNHLY, FYNNEI. CDR3 size: 11 residues. Trimming left V 11 bases short and J 7 bases short, with 14 bases between. CDR3 sequence (DNA): TGTGCCGTCCCCGGGGAGTCTGGCTACACCTTC. It codes for CAVPGESGYTF.

The rearrangement uses TRBV24-1 and TRBJ1-2, with TRBD1 identical over 8 bases. CDR1 and CDR2 from the germline V gene are KGHDR and SFDVKD. There are 12 residues in the CDR3. V shed 7 bases and J 4 bases; nucleotides not matched to a gene: 1. The DNA of the CDR3 is TGTGCCACCAGGACAGGGGCCTATGGCTACACCTTC. Translated: CATRTGAYGYTF.

In its sample, this clone was seen once. The V and J genes are TRBV9 and TRBJ1-2, with D perhaps TRBD1 (5 bases). Trimming removed 2 bases at V and 8 bases at J, with 19 bases between. This CDR3 contains 15 residues. The germline V gene encodes CDR1 SGDLS and CDR2 YYNGEE. The CDR3 protein is CASSVSLLGDSGYTF. DNA of the CDR3: TGTGCCAGCAGCGTTTCGCTGTTGGGGGACTCCGGCTACACCTTC. Full variable domain (remainder filled in from reference TRBV9 and TRBJ1-2): DSGVTQTPKHLITATGQRVTLRCSPRSGDLSVYWYQQSLDQGLQFLIQYYNGEERAKGNILERFSAQQFPDLHSELNLSSLELGDSALYFCASSVSLLGDSGYTFGSGTRLTVV.

The CDR3 DNA reads TGTGCCAGCTACCAGATCGGACAGGGTATAATGGGTGGCTACACCTTC. Protein: CASYQIGQGIMGGYTF. V usage is TRBV7-9 and J usage is TRBJ1-2; 8 bases map to TRBD1. The germline V gene has CDR1 SEHNR and CDR2 FQNEAQ (reference sequence). With 8 bases clipped from V and 7 bases from J, the junction kept 18 bases outside the gene matches. The CDR3 runs to 16 residues.

V gene TRBV19 combines with J gene TRBJ1-1; tentative D call: TRBD1 (5 bases). Germline V gene data show CDR1 as LNHDA and CDR2 as SQIVND (reference sequence). V was pared by 10 bases and J by 5 bases, with 17 bases between. The CDR3 runs 13 residues. CDR3 DNA: TGTGCCACCCCAGGGCCGGCCGGGACTGAAGCTTTCTTT. Amino acid sequence: CATPGPAGTEAFF.

Here the CDR3 reads CAWSVFSDTEAFF. DNA for the CDR3: TGTGCCTGGAGTGTATTCAGTGACACTGAAGCTTTCTTT. This rearrangement joins TRBV30 to TRBJ1-1, with no clear D. Germline values: CDR1 GTSNPN, CDR2 SVGIG (reference sequence). The length of the CDR3 is 13 residues. V lost 0 bases and J 3 bases, leaving 8 bases between the germline ends.

CDR3 nucleotide sequence: TGTGCCAGCATCCAACTAGCGGGGGGAAATGAGCAGTTCTTC. It yields the protein CASIQLAGGNEQFF. The V gene is TRBV6-5, the J gene TRBJ2-1, with 12 bases fitting TRBD2. Germline V lookup: CDR1 MNHEY, CDR2 SVGAGI. J gave up 7 bases and V 7 bases, and 5 bases lay outside the gene matches. The CDR3 has 14 residues.

A note on this clone: An end of the junction differs from the germline gene, which may be a read error. The chain has TRBV13 and TRBJ1-2; 10 bases are a match to TRBD1. Germline V lookup: CDR1 PRHDT, CDR2 FYEKMQ (reference sequence). This CDR3 is 13 amino acids long. The CDR3 here is CASSFPGQGFKAF. CDR3 in DNA: TGTGCCAGCAGCTTCCCGGGACAGGGGTTTAAAGCCTTC.

The V call is TRBV5-4, the J call TRBJ2-2, with 10 bases fitting TRBD2. Germline CDR1 and CDR2: SGHNT and YYREEE (reference sequence). The junction had 1 base not matched to a gene; V was cut back by 1 base and J by 4 bases. This CDR3 contains 15 residues. The CDR3 sequence is CASSLSSGGTGELFF. The DNA for the CDR3 is TGTGCCAGCAGCTTGTCTAGCGGGGGCACCGGGGAGCTGTTTTTT.

This chain connects TRBV7-9 to TRBJ1-3; D call uncertain. The CDR3 totals 15 residues. V shed 1 base and J shed 1 base, with 8 bases lying between them. CDR1 and CDR2 from the germline V gene are SEHNR and FQNEAQ (reference sequence). The CDR3 region has the DNA TGTGCCAGCAGCTTAGTCGGGTTGTCTGGAAACACCATATATTTT. It encodes CASSLVGLSGNTIYF. Filled out from reference TRBV7-9 and TRBJ1-3, the complete variable domain reads DTGVSQNPRHKITKRGQNVTFRCDPISEHNRLYWYRQTLGQGPEFLTYFQNEAQLEKSRLLSDRFSAERPKGSFSTLEIQRTEQGDSAMYLCASSLVGLSGNTIYFGEGSWLTVV.

This sequence joins TRBV5-1 and TRBJ1-1; no clear D gene. Trimming left V 0 bases short and J 7 bases short, with 13 bases between. The length of the CDR3 is 14 residues. Germline V gene sequence: CDR1 SGHRS, CDR2 YFSETQ. This CDR3 is CASSLAQASGEAFF. In nucleotides, the CDR3 is TGCGCCAGCAGCTTGGCCCAGGCCAGCGGTGAAGCTTTCTTT.

This chain uses TRBV19 with TRBJ1-2; TRBD1 is a possible D gene (6 bases). V lost 7 bases and J 4 bases, leaving 16 bases between the germline ends. Germline V lookup: CDR1 LNHDA, CDR2 SQIVND (reference sequence). The CDR3 runs to 14 residues. CDR3 in amino acids: CASTPWTEGYGYTF. For the CDR3, the DNA is TGTGCCAGTACCCCCTGGACAGAGGGCTATGGCTACACCTTC.